A selection of T cell receptor beta chains follows, all from one sample in a study of blood T cell repertoires in COVID-19. The repertoire was sequenced with immunoSEQ multiplex PCR; TCRdb's copy has only in-frame clones and lacks some. The table records more than 50,000 clones, roughly 89% of them present only once. The sequenced sample consisted of peripheral blood. These receptors were obtained from a man aged 55 to 70 with active COVID-19. Both conserved end residues are part of each CDR3. A D gene is named only where the DNA matches it firmly. Only some rows state a clone size, as once, few, many or a class for expanded clones.

D | J | size | V | CDR3 | DNA
- | TRBJ1-1 | - | TRBV5-1 | CASSLQGVLNTEAFF | TGCGCCAGCAGCTTACAGGGCGTCCTTAACACTGAAGCTTTCTTT
- | TRBJ2-7 | - | TRBV12-3/TRBV12-4 | CASSLGGEAEQYF | TGTGCCAGCAGTTTAGGGGGAGAAGCCGAGCAGTACTTC
- | TRBJ2-1 | once | TRBV25-1 | CASSDPPGGPSSYNEQFF | TGTGCCAGCAGTGATCCCCCCGGCGGCCCTAGCTCCTACAATGAGCAGTTCTTC
TRBD2 | TRBJ2-6 | - | TRBV18 | CASSPLLAGDSGANVLTF | TGTGCCAGCTCACCGCTTTTAGCGGGGGACTCTGGGGCCAACGTCCTGACTTTC
- | TRBJ1-2 | - | TRBV12-3/TRBV12-4 | CASSYRAGYTF | TGTGCCAGCAGTTACAGGGCAGGTTACACCTTC
- | TRBJ2-2 | - | TRBV19 | CASMTGLPRTGELFF | TGTGCCAGTATGACAGGACTCCCGCGCACCGGGGAGCTGTTTTTT
TRBD2 | TRBJ2-6 | - | TRBV10-3 | CATERGLAGTGANVLTF | TGTGCCACTGAGAGGGGGCTAGCGGGGACTGGGGCCAACGTCCTGACTTTC
TRBD2 | TRBJ2-2 | - | TRBV12-5 | CASGTRGFTGELFF | TGTGCTAGTGGAACGCGGGGGTTCACCGGGGAGCTGTTTTTT
- | TRBJ1-2 | - | TRBV25-1 | CASSEPGFSHGYTF | TGTGCCAGCAGTGAACCGGGGTTCAGTCATGGCTACACCTTC
- | TRBJ2-1 | - | TRBV7-7 | CASSLDGGGVYNEQFF | TGTGCTAGCAGCTTAGATGGGGGGGGCGTATACAATGAGCAGTTCTTC
- | TRBJ2-5 | - | TRBV7-2 | CASSLVRETQYF | TGTGCCAGCAGCTTAGTACGGGAGACCCAGTACTTC
TRBD1 | TRBJ2-2 | - | TRBV19 | CASWTGNTGELFF | TGTGCCAGTTGGACAGGGAACACCGGGGAGCTGTTTTTT
TRBD1 | TRBJ2-7 | - | TRBV5-4 | CASSLTGEYEQYF | TGTGCCAGCAGCTTGACAGGGGAATACGAGCAGTACTTC
- | TRBJ2-1 | - | TRBV5-6 | CASSPRSGVPSYNEQFF | TGTGCCAGCAGCCCAAGGAGTGGCGTGCCCTCCTACAATGAGCAGTTCTTC
- | TRBJ1-5 | - | TRBV28 | CASSASGGRNQPQHF | TGTGCCAGCAGTGCAAGCGGGGGGCGCAATCAGCCCCAGCATTTT
- | TRBJ2-2 | - | TRBV5-1 | CASSMQGGDTGELFF | TGCGCCAGCAGCATGCAGGGCGGGGACACCGGGGAGCTGTTTTTT
- | TRBJ2-7 | - | TRBV6-5 | CARADVRGRDEQYF | TGTGCCAGGGCTGACGTACGCGGCAGGGACGAGCAGTACTTC
TRBD2 | TRBJ2-5 | - | TRBV5-6 | CASSLTSGAPEETQYF | TGTGCCAGCAGCTTGACTAGCGGGGCCCCAGAAGAGACCCAGTACTTC
TRBD2 | TRBJ2-5 | - | TRBV9 | CASSFREGLAAKETQYF | TGTGCCAGCAGCTTCCGGGAAGGACTAGCGGCTAAAGAGACCCAGTACTTC
- | TRBJ1-1 | - | TRBV28 | CATDGRVKAFF | TGTGCCACCGATGGGAGGGTTAAAGCTTTCTTT
TRBD1 | TRBJ2-7 | - | TRBV6-5 | CASSPTGTGSYEQYF | TGTGCCAGCAGCCCCACCGGGACAGGATCCTACGAGCAGTACTTC
- | TRBJ1-3 | once | TRBV5-6 | CASSLAFGSGNTIYF | TGTGCCAGCAGCTTGGCTTTCGGGTCTGGAAACACCATATATTTT
- | TRBJ1-6 | - | TRBV9 | CASSERGSSTPVKPYNSPLHF | TGTGCCAGCAGCGAGAGGGGGTCCAGCACCCCAGTCAAACCATATAATTCACCCCTCCACTTT
- | TRBJ1-5 | - | TRBV4-1 | CASSQVPGEASNQPQHF | TGCGCCAGCAGCCAAGTACCAGGGGAAGCGAGCAATCAGCCCCAGCATTTT
TRBD1 | TRBJ1-1 | - | TRBV10-3 | CATAPGQGDTEAFF | TGTGCCACCGCGCCGGGACAGGGGGACACTGAAGCTTTCTTT
- | TRBJ1-2 | few | TRBV19 | CASTRTSGGYTF | TGTGCCAGTACCAGGACATCGGGTGGCTACACCTTC
- | TRBJ2-7 | - | TRBV7-2 | CASSFGLSEQYF | TGTGCCAGCAGCTTTGGACTTAGCGAGCAGTACTTC
TRBD2 | TRBJ2-1 | once | TRBV5-5 | CASSLVRGGYNEQFF | TGTGCCAGCAGCTTGGTTCGGGGGGGCTACAATGAGCAGTTCTTC
- | TRBJ2-7 | - | TRBV2 | CASSDNLREKQYF | TGTGCCAGCAGTGACAACCTCAGGGAAAAGCAGTACTTC
TRBD1 | TRBJ2-7 | - | TRBV27 | CASSFGDSSYEQYF | TGTGCCAGCTCCTTTGGGGACAGCTCCTACGAGCAGTACTTC
TRBD2 | TRBJ2-3 | - | TRBV7-3 | CASSLSGGWTDTQYF | TGTGCCAGCAGCTTAAGCGGGGGATGGACAGATACGCAGTATTTT
- | TRBJ2-3 | - | TRBV27 | CASSPLSTDTQYF | TGTGCCAGCAGCCCCCTAAGCACAGATACGCAGTATTTT
TRBD1 | TRBJ2-7 | - | TRBV4-1 | CASSQHPTGYLYEQYF | TGCGCCAGCAGCCAACACCCGACAGGGTATCTCTACGAGCAGTACTTC
TRBD1 | TRBJ2-7 | - | TRBV6-5 | CASSYSVRDSTEQYF | TGTGCCAGCAGTTACTCGGTCCGGGACAGTACCGAGCAGTACTTC
- | TRBJ1-3 | - | TRBV7-2 | CASSPRGRSSGNTIYF | TGTGCCAGCAGCCCCCGGGGGAGGAGCTCTGGAAACACCATATATTTT
TRBD1 | TRBJ2-3 | few | TRBV3-1/TRBV3-2 | CASSQVLAGTGRADTQYF | TGTGCCAGCAGCCAAGTTCTCGCCGGGACAGGGCGAGCAGATACGCAGTATTTT
- | TRBJ2-7 | - | TRBV7-3 | CASSHFYWAKEYLREQYF | TGTGCCAGCAGCCATTTCTATTGGGCAAAAGAATATCTACGCGAGCAGTACTTC
TRBD1 | TRBJ2-7 | - | TRBV11-2 | CASTGGQGSSYEQYF | TGTGCCAGCACCGGGGGACAGGGGAGCTCCTACGAGCAGTACTTC
TRBD1 | TRBJ2-5 | - | TRBV3-1/TRBV3-2 | CASSPTRAGGETQYF | TGTGCCAGCAGCCCGACCCGTGCAGGGGGAGAGACCCAGTACTTC
- | TRBJ2-2 | - | TRBV4-2 | CASSPWDLASGELFF | TGTGCCAGCAGCCCATGGGATTTAGCGTCCGGGGAGCTGTTTTTT
- | TRBJ1-2 | - | TRBV5-3 | CARSRLYRDGYTF | TGTGCCAGAAGCAGGTTATACAGGGATGGCTACACCTTC
- | TRBJ2-7 | - | TRBV20-1 | CSASDLDSFRPEQYF | TGCAGTGCGAGTGATCTGGACTCATTTCGGCCCGAGCAGTACTTC
TRBD1 | TRBJ1-2 | - | TRBV10-3 | CAMGQGLDYGYTF | TGTGCCATGGGACAGGGCTTAGACTATGGCTACACCTTC
TRBD1 | TRBJ1-1 | - | TRBV5-5 | CASSWGQGEAFF | TGTGCCAGCAGCTGGGGACAGGGGGAAGCTTTCTTT
- | TRBJ2-1 | - | TRBV5-4 | CASSLERGEQFF | TGTGCCAGCAGCTTGGAAAGGGGTGAGCAGTTCTTC
TRBD2 | TRBJ2-7 | - | TRBV11-2 | CASSFSSGTYEQYF | TGTGCCAGCAGCTTCTCTAGCGGAACCTACGAGCAGTACTTC
- | TRBJ2-7 | - | TRBV7-9 | CASAGTAYEQYF | TGTGCCAGCGCGGGGACCGCCTACGAGCAGTACTTC
- | TRBJ1-4 | once | TRBV3-1/TRBV3-2 | CASSHRGGEKLFF | TGTGCCAGCAGCCATAGGGGGGGTGAAAAACTGTTTTTT
TRBD2 | TRBJ2-3 | once | TRBV9 | CASSATSGGAGGKQYF | TGTGCCAGCAGCGCCACGAGCGGGGGGGCTGGGGGAAAGCAGTATTTT
TRBD1 | TRBJ2-3 | - | TRBV5-6 | CASSLHPGQAHTDTQYF | TGTGCCAGCAGCTTGCACCCGGGACAGGCCCACACAGATACGCAGTATTTT
TRBD1 | TRBJ1-5 | - | TRBV28 | CASTLLTGGRNQPQHF | TGTGCCAGCACTCTATTGACAGGGGGCAGGAACCAGCCCCAGCATTTT
- | TRBJ2-6 | - | TRBV11-3 | CASSGGSSGANVLTF | TGTGCCAGCAGCGGCGGGTCTTCTGGGGCCAACGTCCTGACTTTC
- | TRBJ2-2 | - | TRBV7-3 | CASSSTTGIDGELFF | TGTGCCAGCAGCTCGACCACAGGGATTGACGGGGAGCTGTTTTTT
- | TRBJ2-5 | - | TRBV7-3 | CASSLNPRETQYF | TGTGCCAGCAGCTTAAATCCGAGGGAGACCCAGTACTTC
- | TRBJ2-7 | medium-sized | TRBV7-9 | CASTPDSYSYEQYF | TGTGCCAGCACCCCGGACAGTTATTCCTACGAGCAGTACTTC
- | TRBJ2-1 | - | TRBV9 | CASSPGVSSYNEQFF | TGTGCCAGCAGCCCAGGGGTTTCCTCCTACAATGAGCAGTTCTTC
TRBD1 | TRBJ1-1 | - | TRBV4-2 | CASSLTGTGNTEAFF | TGTGCCAGCAGCCTAACCGGGACAGGGAATACTGAAGCTTTCTTT
- | TRBJ2-1 | once | TRBV4-2 | CASSPLSSYNEQFF | TGTGCCAGCAGCCCCCTTAGCAGTTACAATGAGCAGTTCTTC
TRBD2 | TRBJ2-1 | - | TRBV25-1 | CASTGGSSYNEQFF | TGTGCCAGCACGGGGGGAAGCTCCTACAATGAGCAGTTCTTC
- | TRBJ2-1 | - | TRBV28 | CASTRAIYNEQFF | TGTGCCTCCACGCGAGCGATATACAATGAGCAGTTCTTC